What follows is one TCR beta chain and its context. Its antigen is still unknown. Via MiXCR, TCRdb re-called the RT-PCR reads, giving one row per CDR3 protein. Found here are about 16,000 distinct CDR3 sequences, approximately 80% of them singletons; the top ten hold about 1.7%. Unmatched junction bases numbered 6, after V lost 6 bases and J lost 2 bases. The CDR3 consists of 15 residues. This sample was taken from a study of yellow fever vaccine responses in identical twins. Study-wide points: Vaccine T cell responses of twins reportedly seemed partly convergent and partly personalized.

The chain links TRBV23-1 to TRBJ2-4; 8 nucleotides line up with TRBD1. TRBV23-1 is marked as an open reading frame, function uncertain. The starting material was T cells from blood (PBMCs), unsorted or a sorted subset (not recorded which), obtained before or after yellow fever vaccination (not recorded which). This receptor was identified in a woman under 30 who received the yellow fever vaccine. CDR3 sequence (DNA): TGCGCCAGCAGCCTGGACAGGGAATCCAAAAACATTCAGTACTTC. It is translated as CASSLDRESKNIQYF.